The 2 T cell receptor beta chains presented below share a single source sample, sequenced in a study of T cells expressing NK-cell markers. Using the 5' RACE reads, TCRdb records one entry per CDR3 protein without DNA. The specimen's table records a few hundred thousand distinct CDR3 sequences. The sequenced material came from blood T cells: a sorted CD56 or NKG2C T cell subset, CD4+ or CD8+ T cells, or bulk PBMC T cells (not recorded which). All receptors come from a young man in good health.

CDR3 in amino acids: CASSLRLAGDYNEQFF. The chain combines TRBV11-2 with TRBJ2-1; TCRdb picks TRBD2, but there is no DNA to check that call. The CDR3 loop spans 16 amino acids. Germline V gene lookup returns CDR1 SGHAT and CDR2 FQNNGV. Drawing the rest from reference TRBV11-2 and TRBJ2-1, the complete variable domain is EAGVAQSPRYKIIEKRQSVAFWCNPISGHATLYWYQQILGQGPKLLIQFQNNGVVDDSQLPKDRFSAERLKGVDSTLKIQPAKLEDSAVYLCASSLRLAGDYNEQFFGPGTRLTVL.

The chain carries TRBV12-5 and TRBJ2-2; TCRdb calls TRBD1, which cannot be checked without DNA. This CDR3 has 14 amino acids. Germline V CDR1 and CDR2: LGHNT, FRNRAP. This CDR3 is CASGFPDRAGELFF.